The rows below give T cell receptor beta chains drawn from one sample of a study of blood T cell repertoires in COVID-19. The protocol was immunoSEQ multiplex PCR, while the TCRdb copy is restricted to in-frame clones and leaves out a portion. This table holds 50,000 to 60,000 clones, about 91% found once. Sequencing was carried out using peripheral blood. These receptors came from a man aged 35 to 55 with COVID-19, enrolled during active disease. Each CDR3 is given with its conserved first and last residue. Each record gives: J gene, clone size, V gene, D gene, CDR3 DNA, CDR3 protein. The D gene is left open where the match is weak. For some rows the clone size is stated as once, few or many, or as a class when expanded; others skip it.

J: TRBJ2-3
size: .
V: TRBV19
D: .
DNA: TGTGCCAGTAGTGGGCGGACAGGCGGGGAAGCAGATACGCAGTATTTT
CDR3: CASSGRTGGEADTQYF

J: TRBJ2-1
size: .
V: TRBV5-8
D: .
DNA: TGTGCCAGCAGCTTGGCTGGGAGACCCTCCTACAATGAGCAGTTCTTC
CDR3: CASSLAGRPSYNEQFF

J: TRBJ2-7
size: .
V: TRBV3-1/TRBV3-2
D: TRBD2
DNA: TGTGCCAGCAGCCGGACTAGCGATTCCTACGAGCAGTACTTC
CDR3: CASSRTSDSYEQYF

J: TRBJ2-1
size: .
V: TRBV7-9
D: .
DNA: TGTGCCAGCAGCTCACCCGGGCCGGGGAATGAGCAGTTCTTC
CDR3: CASSSPGPGNEQFF

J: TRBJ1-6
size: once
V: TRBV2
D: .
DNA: TGTGCCAGCAGTGAACTTGGGGCCGCCCATTCACCCCTCCACTTT
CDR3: CASSELGAAHSPLHF

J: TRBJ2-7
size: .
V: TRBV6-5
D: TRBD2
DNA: TGTGCCAGCAGACCATTAGCTCCGGGGGGGGCCGAGCAGTACTTC
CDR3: CASRPLAPGGAEQYF

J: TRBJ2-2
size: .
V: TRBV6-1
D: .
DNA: TGTGCCAGCAGTGAATACACAGGGACCGGGGAGCTGTTTTTT
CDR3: CASSEYTGTGELFF

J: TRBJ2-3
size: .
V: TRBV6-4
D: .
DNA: TGTGCCAGCAGTGTTACCCCGGGACACACAGATACGCAGTATTTT
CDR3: CASSVTPGHTDTQYF

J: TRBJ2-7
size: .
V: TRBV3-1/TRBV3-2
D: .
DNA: TGTGCCAGCAGCACCCGGCGGATGGACGAGCAGTACTTC
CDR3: CASSTRRMDEQYF

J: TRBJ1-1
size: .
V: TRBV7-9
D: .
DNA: TGTGCCAGCAGCCAGGGGAGTGGGACTGAAGCTTTCTTT
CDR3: CASSQGSGTEAFF

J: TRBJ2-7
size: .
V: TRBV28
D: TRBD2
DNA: TGTGCCAGCAGCCCGCCGGGGGGGGGAGAGCAGTACTTC
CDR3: CASSPPGGGEQYF

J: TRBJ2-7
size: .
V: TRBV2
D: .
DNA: TGTGCCAGCAGTGTTCAGGCTTACGAGCAGTACTTC
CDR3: CASSVQAYEQYF

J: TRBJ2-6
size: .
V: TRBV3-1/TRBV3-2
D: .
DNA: TGTGCCAGCAGCCAAGTATCTGGGGCCAACGTCCTGACTTTC
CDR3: CASSQVSGANVLTF

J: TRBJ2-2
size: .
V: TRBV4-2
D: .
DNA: TGTGCCAGCAGCCAATCCTTGAGCGGGAACACCGGGGAGCTGTTTTTT
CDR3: CASSQSLSGNTGELFF

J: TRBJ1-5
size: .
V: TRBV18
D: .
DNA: TGTGCCAGCTCACCCGAGAGGGTGCAGCCCCAGCATTTT
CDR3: CASSPERVQPQHF

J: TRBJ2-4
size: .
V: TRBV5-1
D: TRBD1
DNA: TGCGCCAGCAGCTTGGCGAGGGGGACAGGGGGAAACATTCAGTACTTC
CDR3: CASSLARGTGGNIQYF

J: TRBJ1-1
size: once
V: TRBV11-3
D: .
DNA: TGTGCCAGCAGCACGGGGTTTATCACCCCTGAAGCTTTCTTT
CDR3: CASSTGFITPEAFF

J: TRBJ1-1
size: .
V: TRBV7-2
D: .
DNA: TGTGCCAGCAGCCCATACTTCAGGGGCGCTGAAGCTTTCTTT
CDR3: CASSPYFRGAEAFF

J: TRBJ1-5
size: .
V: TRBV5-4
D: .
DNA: TGTGCCAGCAGCTTGGCCAGGGCCCCCGCCCTTTATAGCAATCAGCCCCAGCATTTT
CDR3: CASSLARAPALYSNQPQHF

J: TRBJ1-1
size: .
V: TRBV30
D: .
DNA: TGTGCCTGTAACGGAGGTCTGAGCACTGAAGCTTTCTTT
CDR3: CACNGGLSTEAFF

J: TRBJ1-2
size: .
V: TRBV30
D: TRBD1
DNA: TGTGCCTGGATTCTAGGACAGGGGAACTATGGCTACACCTTC
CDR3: CAWILGQGNYGYTF

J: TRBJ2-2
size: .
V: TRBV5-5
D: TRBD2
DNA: TGTGCCAGCAGGAAGACTAGCGGGATTACCACCGGGGAGCTGTTTTTT
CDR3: CASRKTSGITTGELFF

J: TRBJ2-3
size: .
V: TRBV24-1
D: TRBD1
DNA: TGTGCCACCAGTGTTCCCCCGGGACAGGGGACATCTCCAGATACGCAGTATTTT
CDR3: CATSVPPGQGTSPDTQYF

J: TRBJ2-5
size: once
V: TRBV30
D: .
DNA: TGTGCCTGGATTACCCCCGGACTGCGACAAGAGACCCAGTACTTC
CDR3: CAWITPGLRQETQYF

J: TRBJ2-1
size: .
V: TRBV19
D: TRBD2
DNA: TGTGCCAGTAGTATAGATCTGGCTAGCGGGAGTTACAATGAGCAGTTCTTC
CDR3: CASSIDLASGSYNEQFF

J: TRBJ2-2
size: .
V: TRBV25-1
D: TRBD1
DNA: TGTGCCAGCAGTGTTACAGGGGTCGCCGGGGAGCTGTTTTTT
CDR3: CASSVTGVAGELFF

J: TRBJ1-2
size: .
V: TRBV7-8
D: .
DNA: TGTGCCAGCAGCTTAGGCCGTTGGGAGGGCGATGGCTACACCTTC
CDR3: CASSLGRWEGDGYTF

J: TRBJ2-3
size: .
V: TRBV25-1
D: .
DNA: TGTGCCAGCAGTGGGAGTTCGGGAACTAGGGCTACAGATACGCAGTATTTT
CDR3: CASSGSSGTRATDTQYF

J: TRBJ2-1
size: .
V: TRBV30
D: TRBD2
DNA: TGTGCCTGGAGTGTAAACAGCGGGGCTTACAATGAGCAGTTCTTC
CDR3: CAWSVNSGAYNEQFF

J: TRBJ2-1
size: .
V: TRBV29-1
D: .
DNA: TGCAGCGTAGGAACAACAGGCGTATGGGTCAATGAGCAGTTCTTC
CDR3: CSVGTTGVWVNEQFF

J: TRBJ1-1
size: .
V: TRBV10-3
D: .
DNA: TGTGCCATCAAAAGGGGCACTGAAGCTTTCTTT
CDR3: CAIKRGTEAFF

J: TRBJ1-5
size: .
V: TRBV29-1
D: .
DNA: TGCAGCGTTTACCTGGGAGGGGGAAGTAGCAATCAGCCCCAGCATTTT
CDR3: CSVYLGGGSSNQPQHF

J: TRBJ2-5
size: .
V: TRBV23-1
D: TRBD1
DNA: TGCGCCAGCAGTCTATGCGACACAGGGGGCCAAGAGACCCAGTACTTC
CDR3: CASSLCDTGGQETQYF

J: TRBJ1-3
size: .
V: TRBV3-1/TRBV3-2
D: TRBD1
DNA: TGTGCCAGCAGTGTAACGGGACAGGGGGGTAACACCATATATTTT
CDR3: CASSVTGQGGNTIYF

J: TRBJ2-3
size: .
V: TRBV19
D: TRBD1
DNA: TGTGCCAGTAGTATGGGGACAGGGGGCTTAGATACGCAGTATTTT
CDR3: CASSMGTGGLDTQYF

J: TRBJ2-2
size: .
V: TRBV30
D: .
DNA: TGTGCCTGGAGTGCACCGGCGGGGAAAACCGGGGAGCTGTTTTTT
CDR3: CAWSAPAGKTGELFF

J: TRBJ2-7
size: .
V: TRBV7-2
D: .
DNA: TGTGCCAGCAGCTTAGCCGGGACTGGCTCCTACGAGCAGTACTTC
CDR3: CASSLAGTGSYEQYF

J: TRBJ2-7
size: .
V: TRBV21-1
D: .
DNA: TGTGCCAGCAGCGGGAGGGCTGTCTCCTACGAGCAGTACTTC
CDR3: CASSGRAVSYEQYF

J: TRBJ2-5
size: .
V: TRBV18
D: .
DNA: TGTGCCAGCTCCCCACGTAACCAAGAGACCCAGTACTTC
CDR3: CASSPRNQETQYF

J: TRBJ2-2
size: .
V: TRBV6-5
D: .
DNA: TGTGCCAGCAGTTACCAAAGCAGACAGGTCACCGGGGAGCTGTTTTTT
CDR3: CASSYQSRQVTGELFF

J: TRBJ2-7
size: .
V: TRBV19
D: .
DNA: TGTGCCAGTAGTGCAGGCCTCCGGGAAGAGGACGAGCAGTACTTC
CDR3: CASSAGLREEDEQYF

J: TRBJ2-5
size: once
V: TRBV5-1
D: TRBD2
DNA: TGCGCCAGCAGCCCGGGACTAGCGGGAGAGACCCAGTACTTC
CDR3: CASSPGLAGETQYF

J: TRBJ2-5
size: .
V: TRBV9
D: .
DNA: TGTGCCAGCAGCGTAGATGTCCGGACGGGGGAGACCCAGTACTTC
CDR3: CASSVDVRTGETQYF

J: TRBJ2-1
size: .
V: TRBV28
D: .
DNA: TGTGCCAGCAGTTTAAAGGGGGCCTACAATGAGCAGTTCTTC
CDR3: CASSLKGAYNEQFF

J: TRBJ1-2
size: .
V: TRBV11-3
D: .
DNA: TGTGCCAGCAGCACCTCCCGGGCGGGGGGATCCCTTAACTATGGCTACACCTTC
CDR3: CASSTSRAGGSLNYGYTF

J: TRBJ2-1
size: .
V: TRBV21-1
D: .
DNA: TGTGCCAGCAGCAAAGTCCTCCCTCGGTTCTTC
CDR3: CASSKVLPRFF